A selection of T cell receptor beta chains follows, all from one sample in a study of early stage breast cancer tumors. Profiled with immunoSEQ multiplex PCR; TCRdb holds only in-frame clones, not every one. The sample records tens of thousands of clones, roughly 55% being singletons. Sequencing was performed on breast tumor tissue. These receptors were taken from a person aged 45 to 59 with breast cancer. Each CDR3 is given with its conserved first and last residue. The D gene is left open where the match is weak. Some rows mark clone size as missing; the rest say once, few, many or name a class of expanded clone.

d_call clone_size j_call v_call cdr3_aa cdr3_nt
- few TRBJ1-1 TRBV7-9 CASSSRTGLTEAFF TGTGCCAGCAGCTCAAGAACAGGGCTCACTGAAGCTTTCTTT
- - TRBJ2-1 TRBV2 CASSGSQVLNEQFF TGTGCCAGCAGCGGATCACAGGTACTAAATGAGCAGTTCTTC
- - TRBJ1-3 TRBV4-2 CASSPTQGTSGNTIYF TGTGCCAGCAGCCCAACCCAGGGAACATCTGGAAACACCATATATTTT
- - TRBJ1-1 TRBV30 CAWSVRAGVAEAFF TGTGCCTGGAGTGTAAGGGCCGGGGTGGCTGAAGCTTTCTTT
TRBD2 once TRBJ2-7 TRBV9 CASSVGSGSSYEQYF TGTGCCAGCAGCGTGGGGAGCGGGAGTTCCTACGAGCAGTACTTC
- - TRBJ1-2 TRBV6-6 CASSGRGYTF TGTGCCAGCAGTGGAAGGGGCTACACCTTC
- few TRBJ2-5 TRBV30 CAWSGTALQETQYF TGTGCCTGGAGTGGGACAGCCTTACAAGAGACCCAGTACTTC
- - TRBJ1-5 TRBV19 CASSPQIGGNQPQHF TGTGCCAGTAGCCCACAGATCGGAGGCAATCAGCCCCAGCATTTT
- - TRBJ1-1 TRBV7-9 CASSFTYSGDEAFF TGTGCCAGCAGCTTTACGTACAGCGGGGATGAAGCTTTCTTT
- - TRBJ2-5 TRBV6-5 CASSYGLWGETQYF TGTGCCAGCAGTTACGGACTATGGGGCGAGACCCAGTACTTC
- - TRBJ2-5 TRBV2 CASSGLGSGQETQYF TGTGCCAGCAGTGGACTAGGTAGCGGCCAAGAGACCCAGTACTTC
- - TRBJ2-7 TRBV5-1 CASSLSSDYEQYF TGCGCCAGCAGCTTAAGTAGCGACTACGAGCAGTACTTC
- - TRBJ2-5 TRBV5-6 CASSLGLAGETQYF TGTGCCAGCAGCTTGGGGCTAGCTGGGGAGACCCAGTACTTC
- - TRBJ1-3 TRBV5-6 CASSLARTAYSGNTIYF TGTGCCAGCAGCTTGGCCAGGACAGCCTACTCTGGAAACACCATATATTTT
TRBD1 - TRBJ2-7 TRBV6-5 CASSYLDRGGYEQYF TGTGCCAGCAGTTACCTGGACAGGGGGGGGTACGAGCAGTACTTC
TRBD1 few TRBJ2-7 TRBV11-1 CASSLGTGNYEQYF TGTGCCAGCAGCTTAGGGACAGGAAACTACGAGCAGTACTTC
TRBD1 - TRBJ1-1 TRBV19 CASRDRGMNTEAFF TGTGCCAGTCGGGACAGGGGAATGAACACTGAAGCTTTCTTT
TRBD2 few TRBJ2-7 TRBV7-9 CASSFETSGREQYF TGTGCCAGCAGCTTCGAGACTAGCGGGAGGGAGCAGTACTTC
- - TRBJ2-3 TRBV19 CASSIGGAADTQYF TGTGCCAGTAGTATAGGGGGGGCTGCAGATACGCAGTATTTT
- - TRBJ2-1 TRBV19 CASTIASSYNEQFF TGTGCCAGTACTATAGCGAGCTCCTACAATGAGCAGTTCTTC
- - TRBJ2-1 TRBV10-3 CAISPSGPNEQFF TGTGCCATCAGTCCCTCGGGTCCCAATGAGCAGTTCTTC
- once TRBJ2-7 TRBV5-1 CASSLASEQYF TGCGCCAGCAGCTTGGCATCCGAGCAGTACTTC
- - TRBJ1-3 TRBV19 CASSIEVLVGNTIYF TGTGCCAGTAGTATCGAAGTGTTGGTTGGAAACACCATATATTTT
TRBD2 medium-sized TRBJ2-2 TRBV5-1 CASSLGGGSAGELFF TGCGCCAGCAGCTTGGGCGGGGGAAGCGCCGGGGAGCTGTTTTTT
- - TRBJ2-2 TRBV7-8 CASFGTNTGELFF TGTGCCAGCTTCGGGACAAACACCGGGGAGCTGTTTTTT